The count of the clone carrying this T cell receptor (beta chain) is one. The antigen remains unidentified. These data are taken from a study of T cell responses to AZD1222 COVID-19 vaccine. Study-wide points: Among the donors, most were white British and more were female, and clonal diversity was possibly underestimated. An increase in Spike-specific TCR breadth and depth was observed after two AZD1222 doses.

Trimming cost V 3 bases and J 1 base, with 12 bases left between them. Germline CDR1 and CDR2: MNHNS and SASEGT. There are 15 residues in the CDR3. Measured with immunoSEQ multiplex PCR; TCRdb has only the in-frame clones, and not every one. The sample carries around 140,000 clones, roughly 92% recorded once. The gene calls are TRBV6-1 and TRBJ1-1; D uncertain. The sequence came from an adult in good health. The sequenced sample was peripheral blood, obtained on day 0 of AZD1222 vaccination. CDR3 protein: CASSDRGRQNTEAFF. CDR3 DNA sequence: TGTGCCAGCAGTGATCGCGGGAGACAGAACACTGAAGCTTTCTTT.